This passage covers 19 T cell receptor beta chains from one sample sequenced in a study of blood T cell repertoires in COVID-19. The table came from immunoSEQ multiplex PCR; TCRdb's copy has only in-frame clones and leaves some out. The table includes roughly 250,000 clones, approximately 91% detected once. Source material: PBMCs or T cells enriched from blood (not recorded which). Receptor source: a middle-aged woman with acute COVID-19.

This chain links TRBV27 with TRBJ1-3; D not certain. The V gene's germline CDR1 is MNHEY and CDR2 SMNVEV (reference sequence). This CDR3 comprises 14 residues. The V gene lost 6 bases and the J gene lost 0 bases, with 9 bases spanning the gap. DNA for the CDR3: TGTGCCAGCAGGACCCGGGACTCTGGAAACACCATATATTTT. Protein product: CASRTRDSGNTIYF.

The chain has TRBV10-3 and TRBJ2-7; 7 bases line up with TRBD1. The V gene end was trimmed by 5 bases and the J gene end by 3 bases; junction bases not matched to a gene: 1. The CDR3 covers 12 residues. Germline V gene sequence: CDR1 ENHRY, CDR2 SYGVKD. CDR3 in amino acids: CAISRDSYEQYF. CDR3 bases: TGTGCCATCAGTCGGGACAGCTACGAGCAGTACTTC.

The genes are TRBV5-1 and TRBJ2-5; the match to TRBD2 covers 11 bases. Germline V CDR1 and CDR2: SGHRS, YFSETQ. The CDR3 sequence is 16 residues long. V lost 2 bases to trimming and J lost 5 bases; unmatched junction nucleotides: 8. CDR3 DNA: TGCGCCAGCAGCTTCACTAGCGGGAGTAGTCAGGAGACCCAGTACTTC. This sequence encodes CASSFTSGSSQETQYF. Drawing the rest from reference TRBV5-1 and TRBJ2-5, the complete variable domain is KAGVTQTPRYLIKTRGQQVTLSCSPISGHRSVSWYQQTPGQGLQFLFEYFSETQRNKGNFPGRFSGRQFSNSRSEMNVSTLELGDSALYLCASSFTSGSSQETQYFGPGTRLLVL.

The rearrangement links TRBV11-3 to TRBJ1-1; 8 nucleotides line up with TRBD1. Germline trimming cut 7 bases from V and 5 bases from J; bases unmatched to any gene: 9. This CDR3 contains 14 residues. The V gene's germline CDR1 is SGHNT and CDR2 YENEEA. CDR3 sequence (DNA): TGTGCCAGCAACCCAGGGGGCCGGGGGACTGAAGCTTTCTTT. Protein: CASNPGGRGTEAFF.

Note on this clone: Distinct nucleotide sequences in the sample also encode this CDR3. The chain recombines TRBV4-1 with TRBJ1-5; 7 positions match TRBD1. The CDR3 covers 14 residues. From germline, CDR1 is MGHRA and CDR2 YSYEKL. Trimming removed 1 base from V and 7 bases from J; junction bases left unmatched: 4. CDR3 sequence reads: CASSQGQGGQPQHF. CDR3 coding DNA: TGCGCCAGCAGCCAAGGACAGGGAGGACAGCCCCAGCATTTT.

The chain recombines TRBV15 with TRBJ1-3; tentatively, D is TRBD1 (5 bases). This CDR3 is built from 14 residues. V was clipped by 3 bases and J by 4 bases, with 10 bases between them. Germline values: CDR1 LNHNV, CDR2 YYDKDF (reference sequence). The CDR3 sequence: CATSSGGTGNTIYF. CDR3 bases: TGTGCCACCAGCAGTGGAGGGACCGGAAACACCATATATTTT.

CDR3 sequence (DNA): TGTGCCAGCAGTGAACCAGCGGGAGTGAGGTCAGATACGCAGTATTTT. Its protein product is CASSEPAGVRSDTQYF. The genes are TRBV6-1 and TRBJ2-3; 8 nucleotides line up with TRBD2. The CDR3 covers 16 residues. The V gene end was trimmed by 2 bases and the J gene end by 4 bases; junction bases not matched to a gene: 8. CDR1 MNHNS and CDR2 SASEGT come from the germline V gene.

This clone was observed a few times. The V gene is TRBV6-1, the J gene TRBJ1-2; TRBD1 matches 10 bases. Germline assignment: CDR1 MNHNS and CDR2 SASEGT. CDR3 size: 15 residues. Trimming took 0 bases from V and 5 from J; bases not matched to a gene: 3. The CDR3 sequence is CASSEAGTGVYGYTF. The CDR3 DNA reads as TGTGCCAGCAGTGAAGCGGGGACAGGGGTTTATGGCTACACCTTC.

The chain is built from TRBV4-3 and TRBJ1-2; weak D call: TRBD1 (6 bases). CDR1 LGHNA and CDR2 YSLEER come from the germline V gene. This CDR3 contains 13 residues. Trimming shortened V by 0 bases and J by 8 bases, and 10 bases separated the two germline ends. CDR3 protein: CASSQDSGDGYTF. DNA for the CDR3: TGCGCCAGCAGCCAAGACTCAGGGGACGGCTACACCTTC.

The chain uses TRBV2 and TRBJ1-1; D may be TRBD1 (6 bases). Germline V gene sequence: CDR1 SNHLY, CDR2 FYNNEI. The CDR3 contains 14 residues. Trimming stripped 6 bases from V and 4 bases from J, with 15 bases between. CDR3 amino acids: CASSPMGASTEAFF. CDR3 sequence (DNA): TGTGCCAGCAGCCCCATGGGGGCGAGCACTGAAGCTTTCTTT. Filled out from reference TRBV2 and TRBJ1-1, the complete variable domain reads EPEVTQTPSHQVTQMGQEVILRCVPISNHLYFYWYRQILGQKVEFLVSFYNNEISEKSEIFDDQFSVERPDGSNFTLKIRSTKLEDSAMYFCASSPMGASTEAFFGQGTRLTVV.

The chain joins TRBV7-2 to TRBJ1-1; TRBD1 agrees at 9 bases. With V trimmed by 6 bases and J by 4 bases, 15 bases remained unmatched. This CDR3 has 17 residues. CDR1 and CDR2 from the germline V gene are SGHTA and FQGNSA. This CDR3 reads CASRPQGARGIGTEAFF. The CDR3 DNA follows: TGTGCCAGCAGACCACAGGGGGCGCGGGGGATTGGCACTGAAGCTTTCTTT.

To note about this clone: The identical CDR3 is also encoded by other nucleotide sequences in the sample. The genes are TRBV30 and TRBJ1-5, with D uncertain. CDR1 is GTSNPN and CDR2 is SVGIG in the germline V gene (reference sequence). The CDR3 contains 13 residues. V was cut by 1 base and J by 0 bases, with 4 bases left in between. Here the CDR3 DNA reads TGTGCCTGGAGTGCCGGTAGCAATCAGCCCCAGCATTTT. Its protein product is CAWSAGSNQPQHF.

The chain is built from TRBV6-4 and TRBJ2-7, with a weak D call TRBD2 (5 bases). The germline V and J ends were trimmed by 3 bases and 3 bases, with 12 bases remaining between them. Germline values: CDR1 MRHNA, CDR2 SNTAGT. CDR3 length equals 14 residues. Here the CDR3 reads CASSERAGSYEQYF. The DNA for the CDR3 is TGTGCCAGCAGTGAGAGGGCGGGTAGCTACGAGCAGTACTTC.

The gene calls are TRBV2 and TRBJ1-5; D call uncertain. The CDR3 runs to 14 residues. V was clipped by 7 bases and J by 1 base, with 11 bases between them. CDR1 is SNHLY and CDR2 is FYNNEI in the germline V gene. In DNA form, the CDR3 reads TGTGCCAGCACCACCGTGGGCAGCAATCAGCCCCAGCATTTT. It yields the protein CASTTVGSNQPQHF.

The chain is built from TRBV6-1 and TRBJ2-1; D possibly corresponds to TRBD2 (5 bases). V shed 2 bases and J shed 9 bases, with 14 bases lying between them. The length of the CDR3 is 14 residues. CDR1 is MNHNS, CDR2 SASEGT, per germline. CDR3 in DNA: TGTGCCAGCAGTGAATCCCGACGGGGTGGTGAGCAGTTCTTC. As protein: CASSESRRGGEQFF.

V gene TRBV28 combines with J gene TRBJ1-2; D call uncertain. CDR1 MDHEN and CDR2 SYDVKM come from the germline V gene. The germline V and J ends were trimmed by 6 bases and 4 bases, with 6 bases remaining between them. The CDR3 is 11 residues long. The chain's CDR3 is CASSGIYGYTF. The CDR3 DNA reads as TGTGCCAGCAGCGGGATCTATGGCTACACCTTC.

V is TRBV6-5 and J is TRBJ2-7; D possibly corresponds to TRBD1 (6 bases). CDR1 and CDR2 from the germline V gene are MNHEY and SVGAGI. Trimming left V 0 bases short and J 2 bases short, with 8 bases between. The CDR3 totals 14 residues. The CDR3 nucleotides read TGTGCCAGCAGTTACTCCCAGGGGACCTACGAGCAGTACTTC. Protein: CASSYSQGTYEQYF.

The chain recombines TRBV27 with TRBJ2-7, with a tentative D call TRBD1 (6 bases). The germline V gene encodes CDR1 MNHEY and CDR2 SMNVEV (reference sequence). This CDR3 is 15 amino acids long. Between the trimmed V and J ends, which lost 6 bases and 4 bases, there was a span of 19 bases. The chain's CDR3 is CASSFKLQGPYEQYF. CDR3 nucleotides: TGTGCCAGCAGCTTTAAGTTACAGGGCCCTTACGAGCAGTACTTC.

The chain recombines TRBV5-6 with TRBJ1-1; D is ambiguous. Germline loops: CDR1 SGHDT, CDR2 YYEEEE. V gave up 3 bases and J gave up 4 bases, with 16 bases separating them. The CDR3 totals 15 residues. The DNA for the CDR3 is TGTGCCAGCAGCTGGGAAACGGGATGGGCCACTGAAGCTTTCTTT. It translates to CASSWETGWATEAFF. Combining the CDR3 with reference TRBV5-6 and TRBJ1-1 gives the whole variable domain DAGVTQSPTHLIKTRGQQVTLRCSPKSGHDTVSWYQQALGQGPQFIFQYYEEEERQRGNFPDRFSGHQFPNYSSELNVNALLLGDSALYLCASSWETGWATEAFFGQGTRLTVV.